This record concerns one T cell receptor (beta chain) sequence. The antigen remains unidentified. The data belong to a study of cytomegalovirus exposure and HLA in healthy donors. Points from the study as a whole: According to the study, 160 or so TCR beta chains were cytomegalovirus-associated. The Asian-associated ancestry cluster reportedly had fewer N-insertions than the roughly 700-donor mean in a later analysis.

The PCR made use of 60 Vbeta and 13 Jbeta primers. Assay used: immunoSEQ multiplex PCR; TCRdb lists only in-frame clones, some missing. The sample has some 130,000 clones, 80% to 85% seen once; the top ten hold 0.7%. The donors were healthy bone marrow donors. The sample consisted of PBMCs. This TCR came from a man aged 18 to 29 in good health and CMV-seronegative.

The CDR3 region is CASSVAAGGVTDTQYF. The CDR3 bases are TGTGCCAGCAGCGTAGCGGCGGGGGGGGTGACAGATACGCAGTATTTT. V is TRBV9 and J is TRBJ2-3; 9 bases match TRBD2. The CDR3 is made up of 16 amino acids. V gave up 0 bases and J gave up 3 bases; unmatched junction bases: 5. Germline lookup yields CDR1 SGDLS and CDR2 YYNGEE. Full variable domain (rest looked up from reference TRBV9 and TRBJ2-3): DSGVTQTPKHLITATGQRVTLRCSPRSGDLSVYWYQQSLDQGLQFLIQYYNGEERAKGNILERFSAQQFPDLHSELNLSSLELGDSALYFCASSVAAGGVTDTQYFGPGTRLTVL.